These T cell receptor beta chains were read from a single sample in a study of T cells after yellow fever vaccination. MiXCR was run by TCRdb on the 5' RACE reads, yielding one entry per CDR3 protein. Altogether roughly 310,000 distinct CDR3 sequences are present, roughly 8.7% being singletons, with the ten largest covering 15% to 20%. Sequences were derived from PBMCs, sampled on the day of the first yellow fever vaccination. These receptors originate from a man aged 18 to 29 who received the YFV17D yellow fever vaccine. Both conserved end residues are part of each CDR3. A D gene is named only where the DNA matches it firmly. Where a row states a size, it is once, few, many or the class of an expanded clone; other rows omit it.

clone_size j_call cdr3_length d_call v_call cdr3_nt cdr3_aa
few TRBJ2-7 17 TRBD2 TRBV27 TGTGCCAGCCGCAGTTACTGGAGGGGACTAGCGTCTTCGGAGCAGTACTTC CASRSYWRGLASSEQYF
few TRBJ1-4 15 - TRBV5-1 TGCGCCAGCAGCCGGGACCCCCAGACTAATGAAAAACTGTTTTTT CASSRDPQTNEKLFF
few TRBJ2-5 12 - TRBV21-1 TGTGCCAGCAGCAAAGGGGAAGAGACCCAGTACTTC CASSKGEETQYF
- TRBJ1-5 16 TRBD1 TRBV20-1 TGCAGTGCAAGGACAGGGGGACTTCTTGGCGATCAGCCCCAGCATTTT CSARTGGLLGDQPQHF
many TRBJ2-7 17 TRBD2 TRBV7-3 TGTGCCAGCAGCTCCCGACTAGCGGGGCGAAGCTCCTACGAGCAGTACTTC CASSSRLAGRSSYEQYF
few TRBJ2-1 15 - TRBV6-5 TGTGCCAGCCGTTACACAGGGAGATCCTACAATGAGCAGTTCTTC CASRYTGRSYNEQFF
few TRBJ2-7 14 - TRBV11-1 TGTGCCAGCAGCTTAGCCCCCGACATTTACGAGCAGTACTTC CASSLAPDIYEQYF
- TRBJ2-5 14 - TRBV20-1 TGCAGTGCCCCGAACCGAGAGGGCAAAGAGACCCAGTACTTC CSAPNREGKETQYF
few TRBJ2-2 13 - TRBV6-2/TRBV6-3 TGTGCCAGCAGGACTATTATCACCGGGGAGCTGTTTTTT CASRTIITGELFF
- TRBJ1-1 14 - TRBV7-9 TGTGCCAGCAGCTTATCCCAACACGTCGCTGAAGCTTTCTTT CASSLSQHVAEAFF
- TRBJ2-3 15 - TRBV24-1 TGTGCCACCAGTGACAGAGGGACTGGCACAGATACGCAGTATTTT CATSDRGTGTDTQYF
- TRBJ1-3 14 - TRBV11-2 TGTGCCAGCAGCCCTAGGGGTGGAGAAAACACCATATATTTT CASSPRGGENTIYF
many TRBJ2-7 14 - TRBV6-2/TRBV6-3 TGTGCCAGCAGCCTACGGACCGGACTGACGGCGCAGTACTTC CASSLRTGLTAQYF
- TRBJ2-3 15 TRBD1 TRBV18 TGTGCCAGCTCACCATCAGGACAGGGGGCAGATACGCAGTATTTT CASSPSGQGADTQYF
- TRBJ2-4 14 - TRBV4-1 TGCGCCAGCAGCCAAGAACGACCGCGGGACATTCAGTACTTC CASSQERPRDIQYF
many TRBJ2-3 16 TRBD1 TRBV19 TGTGCCAGTAGTCCCCTCACAGGGGCGGGCACAGATACGCAGTATTTT CASSPLTGAGTDTQYF
few TRBJ1-6 13 - TRBV12-3/TRBV12-4 TGTGCCAGCAGTTTGGGGGGCGGTTCACCCCTCCACTTT CASSLGGGSPLHF
- TRBJ1-5 15 TRBD1 TRBV7-2 TGTGCCAGCCAGGGCGACAGGGTCTCTAGTCAGCCCCAGCATTTT CASQGDRVSSQPQHF
few TRBJ1-5 15 - TRBV4-1 TGCGCCAGCAGCAAGGCCGGATCGGGCAATCAGCCCCAGCATTTT CASSKAGSGNQPQHF
many TRBJ1-5 14 TRBD1 TRBV6-1 TGTGCCAGCAGTGTGGACAGGGGGGTTCAGCCCCAGCATTTT CASSVDRGVQPQHF
few TRBJ2-1 19 TRBD1 TRBV4-3 TGCGCCAGCAGCCAAGGGGGGAAGTTGGGACAGAGCTCCTACAATGAGCAGTTCTTC CASSQGGKLGQSSYNEQFF
many TRBJ2-2 16 - TRBV5-6 TGTGCCAGCAGCCTGACAGAGCCCGCGAACACCGGGGAGCTGTTTTTT CASSLTEPANTGELFF
few TRBJ1-4 16 - TRBV20-1 TGCAGTGTCGCGGCAGGGGTCGGCGCAACTAATGAAAAACTGTTTTTT CSVAAGVGATNEKLFF
- TRBJ1-5 14 - TRBV10-2 TGCGCCAGCAGTGAGTCGGGGAGCAATCAGCCCCAGCATTTT CASSESGSNQPQHF
few TRBJ2-1 14 TRBD2 TRBV6-4 TGTGCCAGCAGTGGCGGGGGGGTGTACAATGAGCAGTTCTTC CASSGGGVYNEQFF
- TRBJ1-6 13 - TRBV5-1 TGCGCCAGCAGCTTGGGAGACAGGTCACCCCTCCACTTT CASSLGDRSPLHF
few TRBJ1-1 11 - TRBV19 TGTGCCAGTTGGTTCGACGCTGAAGCTTTCTTT CASWFDAEAFF
- TRBJ2-3 16 TRBD2 TRBV11-2 TGTGCCAGCAGCTTAGATGTCAGCGGGGGGGCCGCTGTGATCGCTTTT CASSLDVSGGAAVIAF
few TRBJ2-3 18 - TRBV4-2 TGTGCCAGCAGCCAACCGGCGGGCAGGGCCGGGTTTTCCTATACGCAGTATTTT CASSQPAGRAGFSYTQYF
few TRBJ2-2 16 - TRBV4-2 TGTGCCAGCAGCCAAGATTATCGGGGAAACACCGGGGAGCTGTTTTTT CASSQDYRGNTGELFF
many TRBJ1-6 14 - TRBV6-1 TGTGCCAGCAGCTCCGGACGGAATAATTCACCCCTCCACTTT CASSSGRNNSPLHF
many TRBJ1-5 13 - TRBV5-8 TGTGCCAGCAGTCGGGGGGCTAATCAGCCCCAGCATTTT CASSRGANQPQHF
- TRBJ2-1 17 TRBD2 TRBV24-1 TGTGCCACCAGTGATGCCTCCGGGACTAGCGGGGGGAATGAGCAGTTCTTC CATSDASGTSGGNEQFF
many TRBJ2-3 15 - TRBV5-1 TGCGCCAGCAGCTTGGTTTCCGGGGGACGGGATACGCAGTATTTT CASSLVSGGRDTQYF
- TRBJ2-1 13 TRBD1 TRBV9 TGTGCCAGCAGCGGACAGGGTAACGATGAGCAGTTCTTC CASSGQGNDEQFF
- TRBJ1-1 13 - TRBV29-1 TGCAGCGTTGAGGCAGCAATGAACACTGAAGCTTTCTTT CSVEAAMNTEAFF
few TRBJ1-6 15 - TRBV23-1 TGCGCCAGCAGTCTAAGGGGAACACATAATTCACCCCTCCACTTT CASSLRGTHNSPLHF
- TRBJ1-6 15 TRBD1 TRBV7-2 TGTGCCAGCAGCTCCTGGGACAGGGATAATTCACCCCTCCACTTT CASSSWDRDNSPLHF
many TRBJ2-1 13 - TRBV4-2 TGTGCCAGCAGCCCCCGACTGCACAATGAGCAGTTCTTC CASSPRLHNEQFF
few TRBJ2-1 15 - TRBV27 TGTGCCACCCATAGACGGGGGGCCTCCTACAATGAGCAGTTCTTC CATHRRGASYNEQFF